This TCR beta chain was retrieved from a study of blood T cell repertoires in COVID-19. Study context: The study drew acute and convalescent COVID-19 samples from the United States, Italy and Spain. Sources were T cells, B-cell-depleted T cells, or PBMCs; the material itself was cDNA or gDNA.

Some clones are missing from TCRdb's copy, which holds only in-frame ones; the method was immunoSEQ multiplex PCR. The sample has a few hundred thousand clones; more than 85% are singletons. The age range of participants was about 18 to 90 years, with residence in about two dozen US areas. Each recovered donor of Cohort 3 presented with two negative PCRs, clearance, or symptom resolution. Trimming cost V 4 bases and J 5 bases; bases outside gene matches: 9. The CDR3 extends over 15 amino acids. Germline V gene lookup returns CDR1 MDHEN and CDR2 SYDVKM. The sequencing sample was made of PBMCs or T cells enriched from blood (not recorded which). The sequence was obtained from a woman in her 30s who had recovered from COVID-19. The chain recombines TRBV28 with TRBJ2-7; 9 bases align to TRBD1. CDR3 sequence: CASSSTGTGSHEQYF. The CDR3 DNA is TGTGCCAGCAGTTCTACCGGGACAGGGAGTCACGAGCAGTACTTC.